Below are 24 T cell receptor beta chains sequenced from a single sample in a study of blood T cell repertoires in COVID-19. The table came from immunoSEQ multiplex PCR; TCRdb's copy has only in-frame clones and leaves some out. This table has approximately 350,000 clones, about nine tenths appearing once. The specimen sequenced was peripheral blood. These receptors all stem from a woman between 45 and 65 years old with COVID-19, enrolled during active disease.

This chain joins TRBV10-3 and TRBJ2-7, with 10 bases lining up with TRBD2. Trimming cost V 0 bases and J 5 bases; bases outside gene matches: 4. The germline gives CDR1 ENHRY, CDR2 SYGVKD. The CDR3 is 15 residues long. This chain's CDR3 is CAISESGAGGNEQYF. DNA for the CDR3: TGTGCCATCAGTGAGTCGGGAGCGGGAGGGAACGAGCAGTACTTC.

This rearrangement joins TRBV6-4 to TRBJ1-2; 7 nucleotides align to TRBD1. The V segment lost 1 base and the J segment 6 bases; nucleotides outside the gene matches: 8. This CDR3 is built from 15 residues. The germline V gene encodes CDR1 MRHNA and CDR2 SNTAGT. The CDR3 DNA is TGTGCCAGCAGTGACTTCCCAGGGGGTGGCAATGGCTACACCTTC. It translates to CASSDFPGGGNGYTF.

The chain joins TRBV5-8 to TRBJ2-7; 8 bases align to TRBD2. Germline loops: CDR1 SGHTS, CDR2 YDEGEE. With 0 bases clipped from V and 0 bases from J, the junction kept 8 bases outside the gene matches. The CDR3 consists of 17 residues. This CDR3 is CASSLGGLAGHSYEQYF. The CDR3 DNA follows: TGTGCCAGCAGCTTGGGGGGTCTAGCGGGCCACTCCTACGAGCAGTACTTC.

This clone appeared a few times. This chain links TRBV7-6 with TRBJ1-5; D call uncertain. The germline CDR1 and CDR2 sequences are SGHVS and FNYEAQ. The V end lost 5 bases, the J end lost 1 base, and 15 bases lay between the germline ends. This CDR3 region has 16 residues. CDR3: CASSPQLGKSNQPQHF. The CDR3 DNA sequence: TGTGCCAGCAGCCCTCAACTTGGTAAGAGCAATCAGCCCCAGCATTTT.

The genes are TRBV6-5 and TRBJ2-1; D possibly corresponds to TRBD1 (6 bases). Trimming removed 0 bases from V and 6 bases from J, with 12 bases in between. The CDR3 is 15 amino acids. CDR1 is MNHEY and CDR2 is SVGAGI in the germline V gene. For the CDR3, the DNA is TGTGCCAGCAGTTACTCGACACAGGGACGCAATGAGCAGTTCTTC. Translation gives CASSYSTQGRNEQFF.

The count of this clone is one. The chain links TRBV7-6 to TRBJ2-3; a possible D gene is TRBD2 (6 bases). The CDR3 sequence is 17 residues long. V lost 0 bases to trimming and J lost 6 bases, with 19 bases between them. Germline CDR1 is SGHVS and CDR2 is FNYEAQ. CDR3 sequence (DNA): TGTGCCAGCAGCTTAGCTGGCAGGACTACCCCCCGGGATACGCAGTATTTT. This gives the protein CASSLAGRTTPRDTQYF.

This clone has a single count. The J gene is TRBJ2-7, the V gene TRBV5-1; 7 nucleotides agree with TRBD2. V lost 3 bases, J lost 6 bases, and 15 bases stayed unmatched. Germline CDR1 and CDR2: SGHRS and YFSETQ. CDR3 length: 16 residues. The CDR3 DNA is TGCGCCAGCAGCTCCCTCGGGGGAGGGAGGGCCGGCGAGCAGTACTTC. Amino acids: CASSSLGGGRAGEQYF.

The rearrangement uses TRBV5-1 and TRBJ1-1, with 7 positions matching TRBD1. The CDR3 totals 13 residues. Looked up from germline, CDR1 is SGHRS and CDR2 is YFSETQ. J lost 6 bases, V lost 5 bases, and 7 bases had no gene match. The CDR3 is CASSLGQRAEAFF. CDR3 DNA sequence: TGCGCCAGCAGTCTGGGACAGCGCGCTGAAGCTTTCTTT.

Here the CDR3 reads CASRGLAGTDTQYF. CDR3 coding DNA: TGCGCCAGCAGGGGACTAGCGGGTACAGATACGCAGTATTTT. V usage is TRBV10-2 and J usage is TRBJ2-3, with TRBD2 matching over 12 bases. Trimming cost V 6 bases and J 3 bases; bases outside gene matches: 1. The germline V gene encodes CDR1 WSHSY and CDR2 SAAADI. CDR3 length: 14 amino acids.

J is TRBJ2-4 and V is TRBV9; 7 bases line up with TRBD1. The CDR3 totals 17 residues. In germline, CDR1 is SGDLS, CDR2 YYNGEE. V gave up 0 bases and J gave up 4 bases; unmatched junction bases: 10. The DNA for the CDR3 is TGTGCCAGCAGCGTAGCAGGCTCGGGGACAGAAAAAAACATTCAGTACTTC. This gives the protein CASSVAGSGTEKNIQYF.

This rearrangement joins TRBV6-6 to TRBJ2-4; 8 bases match TRBD1. V was clipped by 5 bases and J by 0 bases; unmatched bases: 12. The CDR3 length is 18 residues. Per germline, CDR1 MNHNY and CDR2 SVGAGI (reference sequence). CDR3 DNA: TGTGCCAGCAGTCGAGCCCAGGGGGCCGGGTTAGCCAAAAACATTCAGTACTTC. Protein: CASSRAQGAGLAKNIQYF.

The rearrangement links TRBV5-1 to TRBJ1-1; TRBD1 agrees at 8 bases. The CDR3 spans 14 residues. Germline values: CDR1 SGHRS, CDR2 YFSETQ. The V segment lost 0 bases and the J segment 5 bases; nucleotides outside the gene matches: 3. In DNA form, the CDR3 reads TGCGCCAGCAGCTTGGCACAGGGGGTGACTGAAGCTTTCTTT. Its protein product is CASSLAQGVTEAFF.

V gene TRBV15 combines with J gene TRBJ1-2; 7 bases are a match to TRBD1. Germline V gene data show CDR1 as LNHNV and CDR2 as YYDKDF (reference sequence). The CDR3 length is 15 residues. The V and J ends lost 2 bases and 2 bases, in that order; junction bases with no gene match: 5. The CDR3 sequence: CATSRSGTENYGYTF. CDR3 nucleotides: TGTGCCACCAGCAGATCCGGGACAGAAAACTATGGCTACACCTTC.

In this sample, this clone turned up a few times. The chain recombines TRBV6-6 with TRBJ2-3, with a weak D call TRBD2 (6 bases). This CDR3 is built from 14 residues. Germline CDR1 reads MNHNY; CDR2 reads SVGAGI (reference sequence). V dropped 2 bases and J dropped 2 bases, with 8 bases sitting between them. Written as DNA, the CDR3 is TGTGCCAGCAGTTACCAGCGGGCCACAGATACGCAGTATTTT. Translating it yields CASSYQRATDTQYF.

The chain has TRBV6-6 and TRBJ2-6, with a possible D match to TRBD1 (5 bases). V lost 4 bases and J lost 2, with 12 bases in between. The germline gives CDR1 MNHNY, CDR2 SVGAGI (reference sequence). The CDR3 has 16 residues. The CDR3 is CASSSPDKAGANVLTF. In nucleotides, the CDR3 is TGTGCCAGCAGTTCCCCGGACAAGGCTGGGGCCAACGTCCTGACTTTC.

The V and J genes are TRBV4-2 and TRBJ2-4; TRBD2 matches at 7 bases. Germline V gene lookup returns CDR1 LGHNA and CDR2 YNFKEQ. V was clipped by 0 bases and J by 3 bases; unmatched bases: 11. This CDR3 has 18 amino acids. CDR3 DNA sequence: TGTGCCAGCAGCCAAGATAACTTGGCTAGCGGCCACAAAAACATTCAGTACTTC. Amino acid sequence: CASSQDNLASGHKNIQYF.

This clone was recorded a few times. This chain connects TRBV10-1 to TRBJ2-1, with 10 bases aligning to TRBD2. The germline gives CDR1 WNHNN, CDR2 SYGVQD (reference sequence). The CDR3 is made up of 16 amino acids. J gave up 0 bases and V 3 bases, and 2 bases lay outside the gene matches. The DNA of the CDR3 is TGCGCCAGCAGTGAATCTAGCGGGAGCTCCTACAATGAGCAGTTCTTC. This sequence encodes CASSESSGSSYNEQFF.

CDR3 sequence: CASRSGQKNGYTF. In nucleotides, the CDR3 is TGTGCCAGCAGGTCGGGACAGAAGAATGGCTACACCTTC. This rearrangement joins TRBV6-1 to TRBJ1-2; TRBD1 agrees at 7 bases. This CDR3 is 13 amino acids long. Germline V lookup: CDR1 MNHNS, CDR2 SASEGT. The trim removed 6 bases at V and 6 bases at J, leaving 7 bases unmatched.

The chain couples TRBV28 to TRBJ1-2, with a tentative D call TRBD1 (5 bases). Per germline, CDR1 MDHEN and CDR2 SYDVKM. V gave up 1 base and J gave up 2 bases, with 11 bases separating them. The CDR3 is made up of 15 amino acids. Here the CDR3 reads CASSLSAGGNYGYTF. The CDR3 DNA is TGTGCCAGCAGTTTATCCGCCGGGGGGAACTATGGCTACACCTTC.

This sequence joins TRBV4-3 and TRBJ2-7; 13 bases align to TRBD2. Germline assignment: CDR1 LGHNA and CDR2 YSLEER. V shed 3 bases, J shed 3 bases, and the junction held 2 bases outside the gene matches. The CDR3 totals 15 residues. The CDR3 loop reads CASSHRLAGGYEQYF. In nucleotides, the CDR3 is TGCGCCAGCAGCCACCGACTAGCGGGAGGCTACGAGCAGTACTTC.

V and J are TRBV5-6 and TRBJ1-4, with a tentative D call TRBD1 (6 bases). The CDR3 consists of 14 residues. Trimming shortened V by 2 bases and J by 1 base, and 6 bases separated the two germline ends. Germline V gene lookup returns CDR1 SGHDT and CDR2 YYEEEE. This chain's CDR3 is CASSFRGTNEKLFF. In nucleotides, the CDR3 is TGTGCCAGCAGCTTCAGGGGAACTAATGAAAAACTGTTTTTT.

Turning to this clone: This sample also contains other DNA sequences that code for the same CDR3. The chain couples TRBV9 to TRBJ2-1; 7 positions match TRBD2. CDR1 is SGDLS, CDR2 YYNGEE, per germline. The J segment lost 5 bases and the V segment lost 0 bases, leaving 2 bases of the junction unmatched. The CDR3 is 14 amino acids. As DNA, the CDR3 is TGTGCCAGCAGCGTAGCTGCGGGGGACAATGAGCAGTTCTTC. It codes for CASSVAAGDNEQFF.

The chain has TRBV11-3 and TRBJ2-7; 9 nucleotides line up with TRBD1. Germline CDR1 reads SGHNT; CDR2 reads YENEEA. Trimming removed 0 bases from V and 6 bases from J; junction bases left unmatched: 9. This CDR3 has 16 residues. The DNA of the CDR3 is TGTGCCAGCAGCTTAGAATCCGGGACAGGGAGCCTCGAGCAGTACTTC. Translating it yields CASSLESGTGSLEQYF.

The V gene is TRBV18, the J gene TRBJ1-2, with D possibly TRBD1 on 5 matching bases. Per the germline V gene, CDR1 is KGHSH and CDR2 is LQKENI. Trimming shortened V by 5 bases and J by 3 bases, and 16 bases separated the two germline ends. The CDR3 sequence is 15 residues long. The CDR3, as DNA: TGTGCCAGCTCAACAAAAGAAGACAGAGACTATGGCTACACCTTC. Amino acid sequence: CASSTKEDRDYGYTF. The variable domain in full, with the rest retrieved from reference TRBV18 and TRBJ1-2, is NAGVMQNPRHLVRRRGQEARLRCSPMKGHSHVYWYRQLPEEGLKFMVYLQKENIIDESGMPKERFSAEFPKEGPSILRIQQVVRGDSAAYFCASSTKEDRDYGYTFGSGTRLTVV.